Below are 17 T cell receptor beta chains sequenced from a single sample in a study of T cells after yellow fever vaccination. TCRdb redid the calling of the 5' RACE reads with MiXCR, one entry per CDR3 protein. The sample consists of around 330,000 distinct CDR3 sequences, around 4% of them appearing once. Source: PBMCs, taken on the day of the yellow fever booster vaccination. Receptor source: a man aged 18-30 years who received the YFV17D yellow fever vaccine.

The table lists this clonotype with many counts. The CDR3 protein is CASSSPITGELFF. The CDR3 DNA sequence: TGTGCCAGCAGTTCCCCGATCACCGGGGAGCTGTTTTTT. V and J are TRBV27 and TRBJ2-2; D is ambiguous. Deletions cut 4 bases from V and 4 bases from J, with 7 bases between. Germline values: CDR1 MNHEY, CDR2 SMNVEV (reference sequence). This CDR3 comprises 13 residues.

This clonotype was counted between two and nine times. The chain employs TRBV12-3 or TRBV12-4 and TRBJ1-4, with D perhaps matching TRBD1 (5 bases). The CDR3 has 14 residues. V lost 5 bases, J lost 7 bases, and 14 bases lay in between. DNA for the CDR3: TGTGCCAGCAGTATTTCCGGGACGGCTGAAAAACTGTTTTTT. It translates to CASSISGTAEKLFF.

The chain joins TRBV12-3 or TRBV12-4 to TRBJ2-3; TRBD2 matches 9 bases. This CDR3 region has 17 residues. The trim removed 3 bases at V and 10 bases at J, leaving 17 bases unmatched. CDR3 residues: CASSFLLAGGPLKSQYF. In DNA form, the CDR3 reads TGTGCCAGCAGTTTCCTTTTGGCGGGGGGGCCTCTTAAATCGCAGTATTTT.

This clonotype has a count of ten or more. The rearrangement links TRBV6-6 to TRBJ2-1; possible D gene TRBD1, 5 bases. Germline V gene sequence: CDR1 MNHNY, CDR2 SVGAGI (reference sequence). V shed 0 bases and J shed 0 bases, with 21 bases lying between them. The CDR3 loop spans 20 amino acids. The chain's CDR3 is CASSYSKLRDEDGSYNEQFF. The DNA of the CDR3 is TGTGCCAGCAGTTACTCAAAACTCAGGGATGAGGATGGCTCCTACAATGAGCAGTTCTTC.

This clonotype was seen ten or more times. This sequence joins TRBV5-4 and TRBJ2-1, with 9 bases fitting TRBD2. This CDR3 comprises 15 residues. The germline V gene has CDR1 SGHNT and CDR2 YYREEE (reference sequence). V lost 4 bases to trimming and J lost 6 bases; unmatched junction nucleotides: 8. The DNA for the CDR3 is TGTGCCAGCAGCGGGGGGCCTAGCGGGGCCAATGAGCAGTTCTTC. This codes for CASSGGPSGANEQFF.

The J gene is TRBJ1-4, the V gene TRBV7-2; 10 nucleotides agree with TRBD1. Unmatched junction bases numbered 7, after V lost 4 bases and J lost 11 bases. The germline CDR1 and CDR2 sequences are SGHTA and FQGNSA. The CDR3 consists of 14 residues. The CDR3, as DNA: TGTGCCAGCAGCTGGGACAGGGGATCGGAGAAACTGTTTTTT. Protein: CASSWDRGSEKLFF.

This clonotype appeared many times. The V and J genes are TRBV7-2 and TRBJ2-7; D remains ambiguous. This CDR3 has 16 residues. Germline V gives CDR1 SGHTA, CDR2 FQGNSA. V lost 5 bases to trimming and J lost 0 bases, with 17 bases between them. The CDR3 nucleotides are TGTGCCAGCAGCGTCAGGCCCACTCGTAGCTCCTACGAGCAGTACTTC. Amino acid sequence: CASSVRPTRSSYEQYF. Full variable domain (remainder filled in from reference TRBV7-2 and TRBJ2-7): GAGVSQSPSNKVTEKGKDVELRCDPISGHTALYWYRQSLGQGLEFLIYFQGNSAPDKSGLPSDRFSAERTGGSVSTLTIQRTQQEDSAVYLCASSVRPTRSSYEQYFGPGTRLTVT.

This clonotype turned up a few times. The chain couples TRBV19 to TRBJ1-5, with 7 bases matching TRBD1. Germline CDR1 reads LNHDA; CDR2 reads SQIVND (reference sequence). Trimming at V came to 7 bases and at J to 0 bases, leaving 9 bases not matched to a gene. The CDR3 contains 16 residues. The CDR3 reads CASIPTPGGSNQPQHF. The CDR3, as DNA: TGTGCCAGTATCCCGACCCCAGGGGGTAGCAATCAGCCCCAGCATTTT.

Many counts were recorded for this clonotype. This chain links TRBV10-3 with TRBJ1-3, with D possibly TRBD1 on 6 matching bases. This CDR3 comprises 13 residues. The germline V and J ends were trimmed by 6 bases and 4 bases, with 10 bases remaining between them. CDR1 and CDR2 from the germline V gene are ENHRY and SYGVKD. CDR3 loop: CAIRRTDGNTIYF. The CDR3 DNA follows: TGTGCCATCAGACGGACAGACGGAAACACCATATATTTT.

This sequence joins TRBV7-9 and TRBJ1-2, with D maybe TRBD1 (6 bases). This CDR3 comprises 13 residues. Germline CDR1 and CDR2: SEHNR and FQNEAQ (reference sequence). The V end lost 5 bases, the J end lost 8 bases, and 15 bases lay between the germline ends. The CDR3 sequence is CASSIQGVWGYTF. DNA for the CDR3: TGTGCCAGCAGCATACAGGGAGTCTGGGGCTACACCTTC.

This clonotype was picked up a small number of times. The chain recombines TRBV20-1 with TRBJ1-2; 10 bases match TRBD1. This CDR3 has 14 residues. J gave up 5 bases and V 5 bases, and 8 bases lay outside the gene matches. Per the germline V gene, CDR1 is DFQATT and CDR2 is SNEGSKA (reference sequence). For the CDR3, the DNA is TGCAGTGCTTCCCGACAGGGGGCCCATTATGGCTACACCTTC. Amino acids: CSASRQGAHYGYTF.

This clonotype appeared many times. The chain carries TRBV5-1 and TRBJ2-1, with 8 bases identical to TRBD2. Trimming removed 0 bases from V and 2 bases from J; junction bases left unmatched: 1. Germline V gene sequence: CDR1 SGHRS, CDR2 YFSETQ. The CDR3 covers 15 residues. CDR3 DNA: TGCGCCAGCAGCTTGGGGGGACTAGCCTACAATGAGCAGTTCTTC. Amino acid sequence: CASSLGGLAYNEQFF.

For the CDR3, the DNA is TGCAGTGCCTCGAGACAGAGTGCTGGAAACACCATATATTTT. It translates to CSASRQSAGNTIYF. The chain links TRBV20-1 to TRBJ1-3; perhaps TRBD1 as D (5 bases). This CDR3 is built from 14 residues. CDR1 is DFQATT, CDR2 SNEGSKA, per germline (reference sequence). Trimming stripped 6 bases from V and 2 bases from J, with 14 bases between.

The V call is TRBV25-1, the J call TRBJ1-1; maybe TRBD1 (5 bases). CDR3 length equals 14 residues. Germline V gives CDR1 MGHDK, CDR2 SYGVNS. V lost 2 bases, J lost 1 base, and 8 bases lay in between. CDR3 in DNA: TGTGCCAGCAGTGAAATCGGGACGAACACTGAAGCTTTCTTT. Its translation is CASSEIGTNTEAFF.

The V and J genes are TRBV20-1 and TRBJ1-5, with TRBD1 as a possible D gene (6 bases). The germline CDR1 and CDR2 sequences are DFQATT and SNEGSKA (reference sequence). This CDR3 region has 14 residues. The V and J ends lost 3 bases and 2 bases respectively, with 11 bases between them. For the CDR3, the DNA is TGCAGTGCTAGCAACAGGGTTGGCAATCAGCCCCAGCATTTT. Protein: CSASNRVGNQPQHF.

This clonotype has at least ten counts. This sequence joins TRBV7-3 and TRBJ2-1; TRBD1 is a possible D gene (6 bases). The V gene lost 4 bases and the J gene lost 9 bases, with 10 bases spanning the gap. CDR3 length equals 12 residues. The germline V gene has CDR1 SGHTA and CDR2 FQGTGA. The CDR3 bases are TGTGCCAGCAGCTCAACAGGGAGTGAGCAGTTCTTC. This sequence encodes CASSSTGSEQFF.

This clonotype appeared many times. This rearrangement joins TRBV7-9 to TRBJ1-5; 8 positions agree with TRBD1. The CDR3 length is 16 residues. Looked up from germline, CDR1 is SEHNR and CDR2 is FQNEAQ (reference sequence). V lost 1 base to trimming and J lost 4 bases; unmatched junction nucleotides: 6. CDR3 DNA sequence: TGTGCCAGCAGCTTAGGGGACAGGAAGTCAAATCAGCCCCAGCATTTT. Its protein is CASSLGDRKSNQPQHF. Using reference TRBV7-9 and TRBJ1-5 for the parts outside the CDR3, the full variable domain is DTGVSQNPRHKITKRGQNVTFRCDPISEHNRLYWYRQTLGQGPEFLTYFQNEAQLEKSRLLSDRFSAERPKGSFSTLEIQRTEQGDSAMYLCASSLGDRKSNQPQHFGDGTRLSIL.